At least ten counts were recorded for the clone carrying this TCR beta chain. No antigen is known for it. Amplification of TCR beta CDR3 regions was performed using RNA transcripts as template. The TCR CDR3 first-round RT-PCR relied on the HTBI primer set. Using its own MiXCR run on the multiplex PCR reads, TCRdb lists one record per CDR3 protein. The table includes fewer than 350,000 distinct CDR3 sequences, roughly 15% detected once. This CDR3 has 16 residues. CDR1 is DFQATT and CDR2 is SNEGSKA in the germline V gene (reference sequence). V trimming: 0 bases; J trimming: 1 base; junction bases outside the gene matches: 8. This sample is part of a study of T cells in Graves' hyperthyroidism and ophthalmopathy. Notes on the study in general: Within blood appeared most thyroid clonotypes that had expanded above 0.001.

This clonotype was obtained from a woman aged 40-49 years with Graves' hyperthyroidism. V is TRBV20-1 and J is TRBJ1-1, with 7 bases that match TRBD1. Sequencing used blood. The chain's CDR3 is CSARDPTGVRNTEAFF. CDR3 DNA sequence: TGCAGTGCTAGAGATCCTACAGGGGTCCGGAACACTGAAGCTTTCTTT.